The rows below give T cell receptor beta chains drawn from one sample of a study of blood T cell repertoires in COVID-19. Repertoires were generated with immunoSEQ multiplex PCR, while TCRdb's copy carries only in-frame clones and drops some. Of approximately 220,000 clones detected, roughly 88% appear once; the ten largest clones hold about 4%. The sample consisted of PBMCs or T cells enriched from blood (not recorded which). The receptors were sampled from a woman aged 40 to 50 with acute COVID-19. The CDR3 runs from the conserved cysteine through the conserved F or W. A D gene is named only where the DNA matches it firmly.

j_call,d_call,v_call,cdr3_nt,cdr3_aa
TRBJ1-4,.,TRBV6-1,TGTGCCAGCAGTGAACGGGACTTCCTGGGGAATGAAAAACTGTTTTTT,CASSERDFLGNEKLFF
TRBJ1-1,.,TRBV2,TGTGCCAGCATCCCTTTGAACACTGAAGCTTTCTTT,CASIPLNTEAFF
TRBJ1-1,TRBD1,TRBV13,TGTGCCAGCAGCTTAACTCCGGGACAGGGGGTCACTGAAGCTTTCTTT,CASSLTPGQGVTEAFF
TRBJ2-1,.,TRBV5-1,TGCGCCAGCAGCTTGAAAACAGAGCAGTTCTTC,CASSLKTEQFF
TRBJ1-5,.,TRBV19,TGTGCCAGTAGTATGCGTAGGCAGGGGAATCAGCCCCAGCATTTT,CASSMRRQGNQPQHF
TRBJ1-6,TRBD1,TRBV30,TGTGCCTGGAGTTTGGGGGGACAGGGGGCTTCACCCCTCCACTTT,CAWSLGGQGASPLHF
TRBJ1-6,.,TRBV7-9,TGTGCCACAGATAACAGAGTCAATTCACCCCTCCACTTT,CATDNRVNSPLHF
TRBJ1-5,.,TRBV30,TGTGCCTGGGCAGGGGATAGCAATCAGCCCCAGCATTTT,CAWAGDSNQPQHF
TRBJ1-1,TRBD1,TRBV29-1,TGCAGCGTGCCAGGGACAGGGGGCACTGAAGCTTTCTTT,CSVPGTGGTEAFF
TRBJ2-3,.,TRBV7-2,TGTGCCAGCAGCTCCAAGGGAGGCGCCACAGATACGCAGTATTTT,CASSSKGGATDTQYF
TRBJ1-4,.,TRBV3-1/TRBV3-2,TGTGCCAGCAGCCAATATTCCGACAGTAATGAAAAACTGTTTTTT,CASSQYSDSNEKLFF